The 13 T cell receptor beta chains below come from one sample, sequenced in a study of cytomegalovirus exposure and HLA in healthy donors. PCR primers comprised 60 Vbeta and 13 Jbeta primers. TCRdb's table, derived via immunoSEQ multiplex PCR, lists solely in-frame clones and lacks some. The table lists over 120,000 clones, approximately 80% of them singletons. The material sequenced was PBMCs. These receptors were taken from a woman between 55 and 75 years old in good health and CMV-seropositive.

The chain couples TRBV7-6 to TRBJ2-2; a weak D match, TRBD1 (6 bases). In germline, CDR1 is SGHVS, CDR2 FNYEAQ. CDR3 length: 15 amino acids. Trimming shortened V by 5 bases and J by 5 bases, and 15 bases separated the two germline ends. The CDR3 sequence is CASSPGAGVTGELFF. The CDR3 nucleotides read TGTGCCAGCAGCCCAGGGGCAGGGGTTACCGGGGAGCTGTTTTTT. The whole variable domain, remainder taken from reference TRBV7-6 and TRBJ2-2, is GAGVSQSPRYKVTKRGQDVALRCDPISGHVSLYWYRQALGQGPEFLTYFNYEAQQDKSGLPNDRFSAERPEGSISTLTIQRTEQRDSAMYRCASSPGAGVTGELFFGEGSRLTVL.

Here the CDR3 reads CASRTGTTNTDTQYF. CDR3 coding DNA: TGTGCCAGCAGGACCGGGACTACCAACACAGATACGCAGTATTTT. The V and J genes are TRBV28 and TRBJ2-3; 7 nucleotides line up with TRBD2. V lost 6 bases, J lost 2 bases, and 8 bases stayed unmatched. This CDR3 has 15 residues. Germline-derived CDR1 and CDR2 are MDHEN and SYDVKM.

The V call is TRBV30, the J call TRBJ2-7; no clear D. The CDR3 runs to 12 residues. The V gene lost 2 bases and the J gene lost 9 bases, with 14 bases spanning the gap. Looked up from germline, CDR1 is GTSNPN and CDR2 is SVGIG (reference sequence). Written as DNA, the CDR3 is TGTGCCTGGAGTTCGCCTGCCCCGGGGCAGTACTTC. It is translated as CAWSSPAPGQYF.

The chain joins TRBV5-1 to TRBJ2-3; 12 bases line up with TRBD1. Germline values: CDR1 SGHRS, CDR2 YFSETQ. V gave up 4 bases and J gave up 6 bases; unmatched junction bases: 6. The CDR3 sequence is 15 residues long. The CDR3 here is CASSTGTGGLDTQYF. In DNA, the CDR3 is TGCGCCAGCAGCACCGGGACAGGGGGCTTGGATACGCAGTATTTT.

This clone was seen only once. The chain joins TRBV13 to TRBJ2-5; 9 positions agree with TRBD1. With the DNA end fitting TRBJ2-7 better, the J assignment may be wrong. Germline-derived CDR1 and CDR2 are PRHDT and FYEKMQ (reference sequence). The CDR3 length is 15 residues. In nucleotides, the CDR3 is TGTGCCAGCAGCTTTCCGGGACAGGGATTCTACGAGCAGTACTTC. Amino acids: CASSFPGQGFYEQYF.

The chain is built from TRBV6-5 and TRBJ2-3, with 14 bases that match TRBD2. V dropped 7 bases and J dropped 4; count of bases not matched to a gene: 4. CDR1 is MNHEY, CDR2 SVGAGI, per germline. CDR3 length equals 15 residues. CDR3 residues: CASKGLAGVADTQYF. CDR3 coding DNA: TGTGCCAGCAAGGGACTAGCGGGAGTTGCAGATACGCAGTATTTT.

This clone turned up a few times. The chain recombines TRBV10-3 with TRBJ2-1; D gene unclear. The germline gives CDR1 ENHRY, CDR2 SYGVKD. V lost 11 bases, J lost 0 bases, and 11 bases lay in between. The CDR3 runs to 13 residues. CDR3: CAPPHSSYNEQFF. CDR3 nucleotide sequence: TGTGCCCCCCCCCATAGCTCCTACAATGAGCAGTTCTTC.

J is TRBJ1-2 and V is TRBV5-5; 11 positions agree with TRBD1. Germline CDR1 SGHKS, CDR2 YYEKEE (reference sequence). Trimming took 3 bases from V and 4 from J; bases not matched to a gene: 8. The CDR3 spans 16 residues. The CDR3 reads CASSSEGTGGAYGYTF. The CDR3 DNA follows: TGTGCCAGCAGCTCCGAGGGGACAGGGGGGGCCTATGGCTACACCTTC.

The chain links TRBV28 to TRBJ1-2, with D tentatively TRBD1 (5 bases). V was cut by 5 bases and J by 8 bases, with 18 bases left in between. Germline CDR1 and CDR2: MDHEN and SYDVKM. The CDR3 has 14 residues. CDR3 bases: TGTGCCAGCAGTCTGGCGGACATGCTCTTCGGCTACACCTTC. This codes for CASSLADMLFGYTF.

V gene TRBV5-1 combines with J gene TRBJ2-1; 8 positions match TRBD2. Germline assignment: CDR1 SGHRS and CDR2 YFSETQ. Trimming cost V 5 bases and J 12 bases; bases outside gene matches: 7. The CDR3 runs to 12 residues. The CDR3: CASRIDAGGQFF. The CDR3 region has the DNA TGCGCCAGCAGAATCGATGCGGGGGGGCAGTTCTTC.

The rearrangement links TRBV5-4 to TRBJ2-5, with 13 bases matching TRBD2. CDR3 size: 18 residues. Germline lookup yields CDR1 SGHNT and CDR2 YYREEE (reference sequence). V lost 3 bases, J lost 4 bases, and 12 bases stayed unmatched. The CDR3: CASSYTGTSGALGETQYF. CDR3 DNA: TGTGCCAGCAGCTACACCGGGACTAGCGGGGCCTTGGGAGAGACCCAGTACTTC. Together with reference TRBV5-4 and TRBJ2-5, the CDR3 gives the full variable domain: ETGVTQSPTHLIKTRGQQVTLRCSSQSGHNTVSWYQQALGQGPQFIFQYYREEENGRGNFPPRFSGLQFPNYSSELNVNALELDDSALYLCASSYTGTSGALGETQYFGPGTRLLVL.

The rearrangement uses TRBV2 and TRBJ2-5; 13 nucleotides agree with TRBD2. The J call may not be correct, given that the DNA end is closer to TRBJ2-7. This CDR3 has 14 residues. Germline assignment: CDR1 SNHLY and CDR2 FYNNEI. This chain's CDR3 is CASSRTSGSYEQYF. CDR3 sequence (DNA): TGTGCCAGCAGTCGGACTAGCGGGAGCTACGAGCAGTACTTC.

The chain links TRBV6-4 to TRBJ1-5; 7 bases match TRBD1. The CDR3 is 16 residues long. The germline gives CDR1 MRHNA, CDR2 SNTAGT. Unmatched junction bases numbered 7, after V lost 3 bases and J lost 2 bases. CDR3 bases: TGTGCCAGCAGTGATCGACAGGGCAGGGGCAATCAGCCCCAGCATTTT. Amino acid sequence: CASSDRQGRGNQPQHF.